This record looks at one TCR beta chain sequence and its context. This specimen includes other DNA sequences encoding the same CDR3. This entry is derived from a study of technical replicates of blood from four donors. Assay: immunoSEQ multiplex PCR; the TCRdb copy retains only in-frame clones and omits some. Among about 74,000 clones listed, roughly 94% were seen once. The TCR comes from a human donor in good health. The source material was T cells isolated from PBMCs.

This CDR3 is CASSSGTSFEQYF. In DNA, the CDR3 is TGTGCCAGCAGCTCCGGGACTAGCTTCGAGCAGTACTTC. The chain recombines TRBV6-5 with TRBJ2-7, with TRBD2 identical over 9 bases. Looked up from germline, CDR1 is MNHEY and CDR2 is SVGAGI. The CDR3 has 13 residues. V lost 6 bases, J lost 6 bases, and 6 bases stayed unmatched.